These T cell receptor beta chains were read from a single sample in a study of CD8+ T cells in alopecia areata. TCRdb's table, derived via immunoSEQ multiplex PCR, lists solely in-frame clones and lacks some. The table lists some 170,000 clones, roughly 65% of them singletons, with over 1.5% in the top ten. Sequencing was performed on CD4+ T cells sorted from blood, taken at week 0. The receptors originated from a human donor with alopecia areata. Each CDR3 is given with its conserved first and last residue. The order of the fields is clone size, D gene, V gene, J gene, CDR3 DNA, CDR3 protein. The D gene is left open where the match is weak. Expanded clones are given a class, and other clones once, few, many or no size at all.

>.|.|TRBV18|TRBJ1-2
TGTGCCAGCTCACCCGCCTCGGGGGCTAACTATGGCTACACCTTC
CASSPASGANYGYTF
>few|.|TRBV29-1|TRBJ1-5
TGCAGCGTTGAAAGATCGGTGATCAATCAGCCCCAGCATTTT
CSVERSVINQPQHF
>.|.|TRBV9|TRBJ2-3
TGTGCCAGCAGCGTCTCCCCACAAAGCACAGATACGCAGTATTTT
CASSVSPQSTDTQYF
>.|.|TRBV19|TRBJ2-2
TGTGCCAGTATTGAACGCGGCAACACCGGGGAGCTGTTTTTT
CASIERGNTGELFF
>.|.|TRBV29-1|TRBJ1-1
TGCAGCGTGACCGGGCTCATGAACACTGAAGCTTTCTTT
CSVTGLMNTEAFF
>.|TRBD1|TRBV6-5|TRBJ1-2
TGTGCCAGCAGCCTGGGACAGGGAATTGGCTACACCTTC
CASSLGQGIGYTF
>few|.|TRBV5-1|TRBJ2-3
TGCGCCAGCAGGTCCGCGGGGCACGACACAGATACGCAGTATTTT
CASRSAGHDTDTQYF
>few|.|TRBV11-2|TRBJ2-1
TGTGCCAGCAGCTTAGATCGGGCCCACGAGTTCTTC
CASSLDRAHEFF
>.|TRBD1|TRBV7-9|TRBJ2-6
TGTGCCAGCAGCTTAGGTCGGGACAGGACCGGGGCCAACGTCCTGACTTTC
CASSLGRDRTGANVLTF
>few|TRBD2|TRBV5-1|TRBJ2-5
TGCGCCAGCAGCCCAAGGGGGACTAGAGGAGAGACCCAGTACTTC
CASSPRGTRGETQYF
>few|.|TRBV5-1|TRBJ2-2
TGCGCCAGCAGCTTGGGTCAGCTCACCGGGGAGCTGTTTTTT
CASSLGQLTGELFF
>.|.|TRBV4-3|TRBJ2-2
TGCGCCAGCAGCCAAGGGACAGTTGGGGACGGGGAGCTGTTTTTT
CASSQGTVGDGELFF
>.|TRBD2|TRBV5-1|TRBJ2-3
TGCGCCAGCAGCCCGGGACTAGCGGGAACAGATACGCAGTATTTT
CASSPGLAGTDTQYF
>few|TRBD1|TRBV29-1|TRBJ2-7
TGCAGCGTCGCATACAGGGGGGACGAGCAGTACTTC
CSVAYRGDEQYF
>.|.|TRBV27|TRBJ1-5
TGTGCCAGCAGCCGAGAGGGGTATCAGCCCCAGCATTTT
CASSREGYQPQHF
>.|TRBD1|TRBV19|TRBJ2-2
TGTGCCAGTAGTCTCAGGACAGGCCAGGCCGGCGGGGAGCTGTTTTTT
CASSLRTGQAGGELFF
>.|TRBD1|TRBV29-1|TRBJ2-2
TGCAGCGTCGGACAGGGGGCCGGGGAGCTGTTTTTT
CSVGQGAGELFF
>.|.|TRBV10-3|TRBJ1-1
TGTGCCATCAGTGGCGTAGGTCCAGGTGGGAACACTGAAGCTTTCTTT
CAISGVGPGGNTEAFF
>.|TRBD1|TRBV29-1|TRBJ1-5
TGCAGCGCATCACAGGGGACGGATTATAGCAATCAGCCCCAGCATTTT
CSASQGTDYSNQPQHF
>.|TRBD1|TRBV7-9|TRBJ2-7
TGTGCCAGCAGCTTATCCAGGGGGCGTGAAGCGCAGTACTTC
CASSLSRGREAQYF
>few|.|TRBV4-2|TRBJ2-5
TGTGCCAGCAGCCAAGAAGGGGGAGGTCGTGAGACCCAGTACTTC
CASSQEGGGRETQYF
>once|.|TRBV20-1|TRBJ1-2
TGCAGTACCAGATGGGGAAGCGGCTACACCTTC
CSTRWGSGYTF
>.|.|TRBV29-1|TRBJ2-3
TGCAGCGGGGGGGCGGATAGGTACGATACGCAGTATTTT
CSGGADRYDTQYF
>.|.|TRBV4-3|TRBJ2-1
TGCGCCAGCAGCCAAGCCCACAGGGCCATGGGTGAGCAGTTCTTC
CASSQAHRAMGEQFF
>once|.|TRBV10-3|TRBJ1-6
TGTGCCATCAGTGAAGGGGGACGTTCGTCTTCACCCCTCCACTTT
CAISEGGRSSSPLHF
>.|.|TRBV20-1|TRBJ1-4
TGCAGTGCTAGAGATAATGAAAAACTGTTTTTT
CSARDNEKLFF
>.|.|TRBV7-2|TRBJ2-7
TGTGCCAGCAGCCGGTACGGATCCTACGAGCAGTACTTC
CASSRYGSYEQYF
>.|.|TRBV4-3|TRBJ2-3
TGCGCCAGCAGCCAAGATTTGGGCCAGGGATGGGATACGCAGTATTTT
CASSQDLGQGWDTQYF
>.|TRBD1|TRBV4-3|TRBJ2-5
TGCGCCAGCAGCCAACCCGGACAGGTGGGAGAGACCCAGTACTTC
CASSQPGQVGETQYF
>.|.|TRBV30|TRBJ2-5
TGTGCCTGGAGCTATTTCAGGGGATCGGAGACCCAGTACTTC
CAWSYFRGSETQYF
>many|TRBD2|TRBV6-1|TRBJ2-3
TGTGCCAGCAGTGGGACCGGGACTAGCGGCGCGGAGCGGTATACGCAGTATTTT
CASSGTGTSGAERYTQYF
>.|.|TRBV4-3|TRBJ2-3
TGCGCCAGCAGCCAAGATCTACAGCGTAGCACAGATACGCAGTATTTT
CASSQDLQRSTDTQYF
>.|.|TRBV18|TRBJ2-7
TGTGCCAGCTCACCACCGGGGGACTACGAGCAGTACTTC
CASSPPGDYEQYF
>.|.|TRBV29-1|TRBJ1-1
TGCAGCGTTGGTCCAGGACTGAACACTGAAGCTTTCTTT
CSVGPGLNTEAFF
>.|TRBD2|TRBV6-6|TRBJ2-5
TGTGCCAGCAGTTTTGAGCGGGGAGTCACAGAGACCCAGTACTTC
CASSFERGVTETQYF
>.|.|TRBV5-1|TRBJ2-1
TGCGCCAGCAGGTCCAGTTTTTCCTACAATGAGCAGTTCTTC
CASRSSFSYNEQFF
>.|.|TRBV7-9|TRBJ2-7
TGTGCCAGCAGCTTAGATGGCTATCCTGAGCAGTACTTC
CASSLDGYPEQYF
>few|.|TRBV28|TRBJ1-1
TGTGCCAGCAGTCCAGGACAGCACACTGAAGCTTTCTTT
CASSPGQHTEAFF
>.|.|TRBV30|TRBJ1-4
TGTGCCTGGAGTGGGGGGAGACATGAGGAACTGTTTTTT
CAWSGGRHEELFF